This entry lists 10 T cell receptor beta chains sequenced from one sample in a study of blood T cell repertoires in COVID-19 (dated by TCRdb to the early 2020s). Receptors were amplified or captured by the immunoSEQ multiplex PCR assay. Entries here come from immuneACCESS through TCRdb and include only in-frame sequences with V and J called. Some clones fail to appear in such tables; in the studies checked, an unresolved V gene covers under half of the shortfall, and the cause of the remainder is unknown. Across this sample there are approximately 160,000 clones, with around nine tenths seen only once. Approximately 0.48% of the sample comes from the top ten. Sequencing input: peripheral blood. These receptor sequences come from a man aged 45-60 years with acute or convalescent COVID-19.

V and J are TRBV4-1 and TRBJ1-1; TRBD1 might be the D (6 bases). V was pared by 0 bases and J by 0 bases, with 17 bases between. CDR1 and CDR2 (germline): MGHRA, YSYEKL. CDR3 length: 18 amino acids. CDR3 sequence: CASSQDETGQAMNTEAFF. In DNA form, the CDR3 reads TGCGCCAGCAGCCAAGATGAGACAGGACAAGCCATGAACACTGAAGCTTTCTTT.

This clone is a singleton in its sample. The rearrangement uses TRBV21-1 and TRBJ2-3; the D segment call TRBD2 is taken from the table without a DNA check. TRBV21-1 is reported as a pseudogene. The CDR3 covers 17 residues. DNA of the CDR3: TGTGCCAGCAGCAAAAATCCCAGGGCGGGGGTCACAGATACGCAGTATTTT. Protein product: CASSKNPRAGVTDTQYF.

The chain links TRBV6-5 to TRBJ1-2; D may be TRBD1 (5 bases). This CDR3 comprises 12 residues. From germline, CDR1 is MNHEY and CDR2 SVGAGI. V gave up 6 bases and J gave up 7 bases, with 12 bases separating them. CDR3 amino acids: CASRPGGGGYTF. The CDR3 DNA sequence: TGTGCCAGCAGACCGGGGGGGGGTGGCTACACCTTC.

The V and J genes are TRBV12-5 and TRBJ1-2; 8 bases line up with TRBD1. The CDR3 sequence is 13 residues long. Germline assignment: CDR1 LGHNT and CDR2 FRNRAP. J gave up 2 bases and V 7 bases, and 3 bases lay outside the gene matches. CDR3 nucleotide sequence: TGTGCTAGTGCCCGACAGGGGAACTATGGCTACACCTTC. Its protein product is CASARQGNYGYTF. The full variable domain, in which reference TRBV12-5 and TRBJ1-2 provide the parts outside the CDR3, is DARVTQTPRHKVTEMGQEVTMRCQPILGHNTVFWYRQTMMQGLELLAYFRNRAPLDDSGMPKDRFSAEMPDATLATLKIQPSEPRDSAVYFCASARQGNYGYTFGSGTRLTVV.

The chain recombines TRBV10-3 with TRBJ1-6; TRBD1 agrees at 8 bases. The CDR3 spans 14 residues. With V trimmed by 10 bases and J by 5 bases, 7 bases remained unmatched. Germline loops: CDR1 ENHRY, CDR2 SYGVKD. CDR3 DNA sequence: TGTGCCAACCGAGGACAGGGAGATAATTCACCCCTCCACTTT. Translated: CANRGQGDNSPLHF.

With respect to this clone: Other DNA sequences in this specimen translate into the identical CDR3. The chain recombines TRBV5-1 with TRBJ2-7, with D possibly being TRBD1 (5 bases). This CDR3 is 13 amino acids long. The germline V and J ends were trimmed by 0 bases and 4 bases, with 8 bases remaining between them. From germline, CDR1 is SGHRS and CDR2 YFSETQ. The CDR3 spells CASSLGQSYEQYF. The CDR3 DNA is TGCGCCAGCAGCTTGGGACAGTCATACGAGCAGTACTTC. Based on the CDR3 plus reference TRBV5-1 and TRBJ2-7, the full variable domain is KAGVTQTPRYLIKTRGQQVTLSCSPISGHRSVSWYQQTPGQGLQFLFEYFSETQRNKGNFPGRFSGRQFSNSRSEMNVSTLELGDSALYLCASSLGQSYEQYFGPGTRLTVT.

The chain employs TRBV2 and TRBJ2-2, with D hard to call. The CDR3 extends over 15 amino acids. The V end lost 8 bases, the J end lost 0 bases, and 13 bases lay between the germline ends. Germline CDR1 reads SNHLY; CDR2 reads FYNNEI. CDR3 sequence: CASRVRETNTGELFF. CDR3 nucleotides: TGTGCCAGCCGGGTTCGAGAAACGAACACCGGGGAGCTGTTTTTT.

J is TRBJ2-1 and V is TRBV24-1; 7 bases align to TRBD1. Unmatched junction bases numbered 4, after V lost 9 bases and J lost 3 bases. This CDR3 spans 13 amino acids. CDR1 and CDR2 from the germline V gene are KGHDR and SFDVKD. The CDR3 bases are TGTGCCACCGGGACAGAGAACTACAATGAGCAGTTCTTC. This translates into CATGTENYNEQFF.

This chain joins TRBV7-6 and TRBJ1-4; no definite D call. Between the trimmed V and J ends, which lost 6 bases and 4 bases, there was a span of 6 bases. Germline V gene lookup returns CDR1 SGHVS and CDR2 FNYEAQ. The CDR3 covers 12 residues. In nucleotides, the CDR3 is TGTGCCAGCAGGGCCAATAATGAAAAACTGTTTTTT. Residues: CASRANNEKLFF.

The chain couples TRBV12-5 to TRBJ2-2, with unresolved D. Germline V gene lookup returns CDR1 LGHNT and CDR2 FRNRAP. The V end lost 7 bases, the J end lost 3 bases, and 9 bases lay between the germline ends. This CDR3 has 13 residues. The CDR3 DNA reads as TGTGCTAGTGTAAGAGGAGACACCGGGGAGCTGTTTTTT. Its translation is CASVRGDTGELFF.